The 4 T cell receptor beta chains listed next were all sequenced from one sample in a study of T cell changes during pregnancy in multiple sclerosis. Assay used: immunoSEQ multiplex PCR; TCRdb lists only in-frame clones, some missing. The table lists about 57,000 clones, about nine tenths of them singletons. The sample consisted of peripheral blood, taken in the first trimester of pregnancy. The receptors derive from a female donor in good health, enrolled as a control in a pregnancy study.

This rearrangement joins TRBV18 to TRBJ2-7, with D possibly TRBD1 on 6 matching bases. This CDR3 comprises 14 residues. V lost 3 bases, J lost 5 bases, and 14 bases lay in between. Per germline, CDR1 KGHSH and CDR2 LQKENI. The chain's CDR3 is CASSPGARAHEQYF. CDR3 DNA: TGTGCCAGCTCACCGGGGGCCAGGGCCCACGAGCAGTACTTC. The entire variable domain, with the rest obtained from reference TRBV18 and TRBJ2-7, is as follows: NAGVMQNPRHLVRRRGQEARLRCSPMKGHSHVYWYRQLPEEGLKFMVYLQKENIIDESGMPKERFSAEFPKEGPSILRIQQVVRGDSAAYFCASSPGARAHEQYFGPGTRLTVT.

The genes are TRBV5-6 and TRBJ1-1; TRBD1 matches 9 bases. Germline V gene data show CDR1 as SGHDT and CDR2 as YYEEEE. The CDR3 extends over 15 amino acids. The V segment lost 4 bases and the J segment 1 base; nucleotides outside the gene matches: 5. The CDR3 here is CASSDLTGGNTEAFF. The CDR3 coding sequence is TGTGCCAGCAGCGACCTGACAGGGGGGAACACTGAAGCTTTCTTT. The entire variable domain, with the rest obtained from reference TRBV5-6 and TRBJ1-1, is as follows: DAGVTQSPTHLIKTRGQQVTLRCSPKSGHDTVSWYQQALGQGPQFIFQYYEEEERQRGNFPDRFSGHQFPNYSSELNVNALLLGDSALYLCASSDLTGGNTEAFFGQGTRLTVV.

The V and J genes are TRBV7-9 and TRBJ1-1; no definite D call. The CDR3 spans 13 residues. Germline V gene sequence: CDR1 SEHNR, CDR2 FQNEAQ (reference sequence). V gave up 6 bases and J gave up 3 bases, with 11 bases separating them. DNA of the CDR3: TGTGCCAGCAGACGTACAGTCTACACTGAAGCTTTCTTT. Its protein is CASRRTVYTEAFF.

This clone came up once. CDR3 DNA: TGTGCCAGCATGAGTTATGGAAGGGGCAGCTCTGGAAACACCATATATTTT. Translated, it gives CASMSYGRGSSGNTIYF. The chain has TRBV6-4 and TRBJ1-3; D is possibly TRBD1 (5 bases). The V gene lost 7 bases and the J gene lost 0 bases, with 19 bases spanning the gap. The CDR3 length is 17 residues. Germline lookup yields CDR1 MRHNA and CDR2 SNTAGT.